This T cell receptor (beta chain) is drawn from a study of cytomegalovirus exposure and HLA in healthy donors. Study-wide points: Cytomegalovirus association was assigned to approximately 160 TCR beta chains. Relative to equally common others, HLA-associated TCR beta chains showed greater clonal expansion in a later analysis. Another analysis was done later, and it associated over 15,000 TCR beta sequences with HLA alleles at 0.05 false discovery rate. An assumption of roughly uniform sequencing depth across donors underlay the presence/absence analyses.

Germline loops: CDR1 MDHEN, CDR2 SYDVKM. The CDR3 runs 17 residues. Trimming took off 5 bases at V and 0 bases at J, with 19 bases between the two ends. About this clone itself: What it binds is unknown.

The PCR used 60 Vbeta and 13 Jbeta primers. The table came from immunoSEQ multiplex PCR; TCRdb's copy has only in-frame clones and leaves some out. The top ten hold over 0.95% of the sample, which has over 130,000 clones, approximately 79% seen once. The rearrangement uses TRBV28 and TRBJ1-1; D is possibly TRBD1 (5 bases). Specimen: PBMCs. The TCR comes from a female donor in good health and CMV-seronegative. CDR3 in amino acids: CASSMTGGRSMNTEAFF. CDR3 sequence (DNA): TGTGCCAGCAGTATGACCGGGGGAAGGAGTATGAACACTGAAGCTTTCTTT.